The 32 T cell receptor beta chains presented below share a single source sample, sequenced in a study of beta chain features in type 1 diabetes. Since all of the isolated RNA was reverse transcribed, expressed TCRB transcripts were what got sequenced. The assay was immunoSEQ multiplex PCR, and TCRdb's table has in-frame clones only and misses some. The sample lists 300,000 to 350,000 clones; roughly 8% were seen once. Input material: central memory CD4+ T cells from blood. The receptors stem from a woman aged 18-29 years in good health.

This chain uses TRBV5-6 with TRBJ2-3; D is ambiguous. Germline V gene data show CDR1 as SGHDT and CDR2 as YYEEEE. The ends were cut back, 0 bases at V and 4 bases at J, with 3 bases in the middle. The CDR3 runs to 12 residues. The CDR3 loop reads CASSLVSDTQYF. The DNA of the CDR3 is TGTGCCAGCAGCTTGGTATCAGATACGCAGTATTTT.

This clone has just a few counts. Compared with germline, one end of the junction differs, possibly owing to a read error. The chain employs TRBV6-6 and TRBJ2-6; weak D call: TRBD1 (5 bases). Germline V gene data show CDR1 as MNHNY and CDR2 as SVGAGI (reference sequence). The CDR3 covers 16 residues. CDR3: CAISATVGSGANVLTF. In DNA, the CDR3 is TGTGCCATCAGTGCGACAGTAGGATCTGGGGCCAACGTCCTGACTTTC.

This clone has more than one count but fewer than ten. The chain carries TRBV7-2 and TRBJ2-7, with a possible D match to TRBD1 (5 bases). This CDR3 contains 15 residues. Germline V lookup: CDR1 SGHTA, CDR2 FQGNSA. The ends were cut back, 1 base at V and 4 bases at J, with 14 bases in the middle. CDR3 in DNA: TGTGCCAGCAGCTTAGGACCAGGGATACAATACGAGCAGTACTTC. Translated: CASSLGPGIQYEQYF.

The chain combines TRBV6-5 with TRBJ2-1; 9 nucleotides align to TRBD2. After removal of 5 bases from V and 6 bases from J, the junction contained 5 bases not matched to a gene. Germline assignment: CDR1 MNHEY and CDR2 SVGAGI. The CDR3 covers 14 residues. DNA for the CDR3: TGTGCCAGCAGTCTAGCGGGAAGGTTCAATGAGCAGTTCTTC. Protein: CASSLAGRFNEQFF.

V is TRBV6-6 and J is TRBJ1-3; possible D gene TRBD1, 6 bases. This CDR3 contains 15 residues. V dropped 2 bases and J dropped 0 bases, with 8 bases sitting between them. The germline V gene encodes CDR1 MNHNY and CDR2 SVGAGI (reference sequence). The CDR3 sequence: CASSYDRPSGNTIYF. The CDR3 nucleotides read TGTGCCAGCAGTTACGACAGGCCCTCTGGAAACACCATATATTTT.

The CDR3: CASSKGQINEKLFF. The CDR3 DNA follows: TGTGCCAGCAGCAAGGGACAGATTAATGAAAAACTGTTTTTT. The rearrangement uses TRBV7-9 and TRBJ1-4, with TRBD1 identical over 7 bases. Losses at the gene ends were 5 bases for V and 4 bases for J; bases not matched to a gene: 4. CDR1 and CDR2 (germline): SEHNR, FQNEAQ (reference sequence). This CDR3 contains 14 residues.

There are a few counts of this clone. The rearrangement joins TRBV6-6 to TRBJ2-7; TRBD1 matches 8 bases. The V gene end was trimmed by 6 bases and the J gene end by 1 base; junction bases not matched to a gene: 2. The germline CDR1 and CDR2 sequences are MNHNY and SVGAGI (reference sequence). This CDR3 has 13 residues. CDR3 in amino acids: CASRRQGSYEQYF. The CDR3 DNA follows: TGTGCCAGCAGACGACAGGGGTCCTACGAGCAGTACTTC.

The J gene is TRBJ2-1, the V gene TRBV25-1, with D hard to call. The CDR3 is 11 amino acids. Per germline, CDR1 MGHDK and CDR2 SYGVNS. Trimming removed 4 bases from V and 8 bases from J, with 6 bases in between. The CDR3 region is CASSVVDEQFF. The CDR3 bases are TGTGCCAGCAGTGTGGTTGATGAGCAGTTCTTC.

This clone was counted between two and nine times. This chain uses TRBV23-1 with TRBJ1-5; D call uncertain. TRBV23-1 counts as an open reading frame of uncertain function. V was pared by 4 bases and J by 4 bases, with 17 bases between. The CDR3 contains 16 residues. This CDR3 reads CASSPVVDERNQPQHF. In nucleotides, the CDR3 is TGCGCCAGCAGTCCTGTGGTGGACGAACGTAATCAGCCCCAGCATTTT.

The chain links TRBV5-1 to TRBJ2-7; TRBD2 agrees at 10 bases. Germline lookup yields CDR1 SGHRS and CDR2 YFSETQ. The CDR3 is 16 residues long. Trimming took 7 bases from V and 1 from J; bases not matched to a gene: 11. CDR3 in DNA: TGCGCCAGCCAAGGGCTAGCGGGAGACGCGTCCTACGAGCAGTACTTC. It specifies CASQGLAGDASYEQYF. Filled out from reference TRBV5-1 and TRBJ2-7, the complete variable domain reads KAGVTQTPRYLIKTRGQQVTLSCSPISGHRSVSWYQQTPGQGLQFLFEYFSETQRNKGNFPGRFSGRQFSNSRSEMNVSTLELGDSALYLCASQGLAGDASYEQYFGPGTRLTVT.

The genes are TRBV10-3 and TRBJ2-7, with a tentative D call TRBD1 (6 bases). Trimming pared 6 bases from V and 0 bases from J, leaving 12 bases between. The CDR3 spans 14 residues. The germline V gene has CDR1 ENHRY and CDR2 SYGVKD. The CDR3 DNA reads as TGTGCCATCAGCCGGGACACGACCTCCTACGAGCAGTACTTC. This gives the protein CAISRDTTSYEQYF.

This clone has a handful of counts. V usage is TRBV7-9 and J usage is TRBJ2-1, with 10 bases aligning to TRBD2. CDR3 size: 15 residues. The V segment lost 1 base and the J segment 10 bases; nucleotides outside the gene matches: 7. CDR1 is SEHNR and CDR2 is FQNEAQ in the germline V gene (reference sequence). CDR3 protein: CASSLGASGRVEQFF. The CDR3 DNA sequence: TGTGCCAGCAGCTTAGGAGCTAGCGGGAGAGTGGAGCAGTTCTTC.

This clone appeared a few times. The genes are TRBV7-2 and TRBJ2-1; 16 nucleotides line up with TRBD2. The CDR3 is 18 amino acids. From germline, CDR1 is SGHTA and CDR2 FQGNSA. V shed 1 base, J shed 9 bases, and the junction held 9 bases outside the gene matches. The CDR3 spells CASSLVGGTSGRGREQFF. In DNA form, the CDR3 reads TGTGCCAGCAGCTTAGTAGGGGGGACTAGCGGGAGGGGACGTGAGCAGTTCTTC.

This clone occurred many times. This chain links TRBV7-2 with TRBJ2-7; D is tentatively TRBD1 or TRBD2 (5 bases each). The CDR3 spans 16 residues. V lost 7 bases and J 0 bases, leaving 19 bases between the germline ends. The germline CDR1 and CDR2 sequences are SGHTA and FQGNSA. CDR3 bases: TGTGCCAGCACCGAACCATGGGGGAGTAGCTCCTACGAGCAGTACTTC. Its translation is CASTEPWGSSSYEQYF. The variable domain in full, with the rest retrieved from reference TRBV7-2 and TRBJ2-7, is GAGVSQSPSNKVTEKGKDVELRCDPISGHTALYWYRQSLGQGLEFLIYFQGNSAPDKSGLPSDRFSAERTGGSVSTLTIQRTQQEDSAVYLCASTEPWGSSSYEQYFGPGTRLTVT.

This clone was seen repeatedly, ten times or more. V usage is TRBV4-2 and J usage is TRBJ2-5; 11 bases line up with TRBD1. The CDR3 covers 18 residues. The germline V gene has CDR1 LGHNA and CDR2 YNFKEQ. V lost 3 bases and J lost 4; bases outside the gene matches: 13. The CDR3: CASSHGEGAGTGGETQYF. In DNA form, the CDR3 reads TGTGCCAGCAGCCACGGGGAGGGGGCCGGGACAGGGGGAGAGACCCAGTACTTC.

This rearrangement joins TRBV7-2 to TRBJ2-2; D remains unclear. Looked up from germline, CDR1 is SGHTA and CDR2 is FQGNSA. V lost 5 bases and J 8 bases, leaving 9 bases between the germline ends. The CDR3 is made up of 12 amino acids. CDR3 in amino acids: CASSTYLGELFF. CDR3 DNA: TGTGCCAGCAGCACGTACCTGGGGGAGCTGTTTTTT.

The chain couples TRBV6-6 to TRBJ2-7; D gene unclear. The germline V gene encodes CDR1 MNHNY and CDR2 SVGAGI (reference sequence). The CDR3 has 14 amino acids. V dropped 7 bases and J dropped 2 bases, with 15 bases sitting between them. This CDR3 reads CASTLPSEAYEQYF. CDR3 coding DNA: TGTGCCAGCACCCTACCCTCTGAGGCCTACGAGCAGTACTTC.

This clone appeared a few times. CDR3 residues: CASSLTSGRGGTQYF. Written as DNA, the CDR3 is TGTGCCAGCAGCTTGACTAGCGGGAGGGGGGGTACGCAGTATTTT. The chain is built from TRBV7-2 and TRBJ2-3, with 14 bases aligning to TRBD2. Per the germline V gene, CDR1 is SGHTA and CDR2 is FQGNSA. The CDR3 contains 15 residues. Trimming at V came to 3 bases and at J to 8 bases, leaving 4 bases not matched to a gene.

This chain links TRBV5-4 with TRBJ2-1; 8 bases map to TRBD1. The V gene end was trimmed by 0 bases and the J gene end by 6 bases; junction bases not matched to a gene: 5. The CDR3 covers 15 residues. CDR1 is SGHNT and CDR2 is YYREEE in the germline V gene (reference sequence). As DNA, the CDR3 is TGTGCCAGCAGCTTGGAACCACAGGGGGTCAATGAGCAGTTCTTC. Residues: CASSLEPQGVNEQFF.

This clone was detected many times. The chain combines TRBV2 with TRBJ2-1; the match to TRBD2 covers 9 bases. The CDR3 runs 14 residues. Germline loops: CDR1 SNHLY, CDR2 FYNNEI. The J segment lost 3 bases and the V segment lost 6 bases, leaving 3 bases of the junction unmatched. The CDR3 region is CASSRTSVYNEQFF. The CDR3, as DNA: TGTGCCAGCAGCAGGACTAGCGTCTACAATGAGCAGTTCTTC.

This clone was counted at least ten times. The genes are TRBV10-2 and TRBJ2-7; TRBD2 agrees at 7 bases. There are 13 residues in the CDR3. The germline gives CDR1 WSHSY, CDR2 SAAADI. Losses at the gene ends were 4 bases for V and 7 bases for J; bases not matched to a gene: 7. For the CDR3, the DNA is TGCGCCAGCAGTGTTTCGGGAGGAGGTGAGCAGTACTTC. This translates into CASSVSGGGEQYF.

This clone was counted many times. V gene TRBV14 combines with J gene TRBJ2-6; maybe TRBD2 (5 bases). CDR3 size: 15 residues. With 6 bases removed from V and 0 bases from J, the gap between germline ends came to 9 bases. The germline V gene encodes CDR1 SGHDN and CDR2 FVKESK. The CDR3 coding sequence is TGTGCCAGCAGTCGAGGGAACTCTGGGGCCAACGTCCTGACTTTC. Its translation is CASSRGNSGANVLTF.

In nucleotides, the CDR3 is TGTGCCAGCAGGTTAACAGGGAGCCCTAATGAAAAACTGTTTTTT. This encodes CASRLTGSPNEKLFF. The rearrangement joins TRBV7-9 to TRBJ1-4; tentatively, D is TRBD1 (6 bases). The CDR3 length is 15 residues. Germline loops: CDR1 SEHNR, CDR2 FQNEAQ (reference sequence). Deletions cut 6 bases from V and 3 bases from J, with 14 bases between.

The sample holds one count of this clone. The chain has TRBV6-1 and TRBJ1-2; D uncertain. V lost 8 bases and J lost 4, with 11 bases in between. The germline gives CDR1 MNHNS, CDR2 SASEGT. This CDR3 has 12 residues. DNA of the CDR3: TGTGCCAGCCACCAGAAGCCCTATGGCTACACCTTC. This codes for CASHQKPYGYTF.

A few counts support this clone. Other DNA sequences in the sample encode the same CDR3. The genes are TRBV18 and TRBJ2-3, with 10 positions matching TRBD2. Germline V lookup: CDR1 KGHSH, CDR2 LQKENI. This CDR3 contains 15 residues. V shed 3 bases, J shed 1 base, and the junction held 1 base outside the gene matches. CDR3 nucleotides: TGTGCCAGCTCACCGGGGACTAGCGGCACAGATACGCAGTATTTT. Its protein product is CASSPGTSGTDTQYF.

There are a few counts of this clone. A read error is likely here: a far larger clone is one base away. V and J are TRBV5-4 and TRBJ2-1; D is undetermined. This CDR3 is 11 amino acids long. Trimming took off 5 bases at V and 3 bases at J, with 3 bases between the two ends. CDR1 and CDR2 from the germline V gene are SGHNT and YYREEE (reference sequence). This chain's CDR3 is CASSFYNEQFF. CDR3 nucleotides: TGTGCCAGCAGTTTCTACAATGAGCAGTTCTTC.

This clone has more than one count but fewer than ten. The chain is built from TRBV7-8 and TRBJ2-2; TRBD1 is a possible D gene (6 bases). This CDR3 comprises 15 residues. V shed 5 bases and J shed 1 base, with 11 bases lying between them. Per the germline V gene, CDR1 is SGHVS and CDR2 is FQNEAQ. The CDR3, as DNA: TGTGCCAGCAGCGCGCGAGGGGGGAACACCGGGGAGCTGTTTTTT. Protein product: CASSARGGNTGELFF.

The chain links TRBV6-6 to TRBJ2-5; D gene ambiguous. V lost 0 bases to trimming and J lost 4 bases, with 6 bases between them. The CDR3 sequence is 13 residues long. Germline V lookup: CDR1 MNHNY, CDR2 SVGAGI (reference sequence). The CDR3 nucleotides read TGTGCCAGCAGTTACTCGGTGGTAGAGACCCAGTACTTC. This encodes CASSYSVVETQYF.

Points on this clone: Other DNA variants within this sample encode the same CDR3. The gene calls are TRBV5-4 and TRBJ1-2, with no clear D. Between the trimmed V and J ends, which lost 5 bases and 1 base, there was a span of 6 bases. The germline gives CDR1 SGHNT, CDR2 YYREEE (reference sequence). This CDR3 contains 12 residues. The CDR3 DNA follows: TGTGCCAGCAGTAGTGGTAACTATGGCTACACCTTC. This sequence encodes CASSSGNYGYTF.

Concerning this clone itself: The identical CDR3 is also encoded by other nucleotide sequences in the sample. J is TRBJ2-1 and V is TRBV18, with unresolved D. Germline lookup yields CDR1 KGHSH and CDR2 LQKENI. The CDR3 has 13 residues. The V and J ends lost 6 bases and 1 base respectively, with 7 bases between them. The CDR3 protein is CASSQDSYNEQFF. The CDR3 bases are TGTGCCAGCTCTCAAGATTCCTACAATGAGCAGTTCTTC. The whole variable domain, remainder taken from reference TRBV18 and TRBJ2-1, is NAGVMQNPRHLVRRRGQEARLRCSPMKGHSHVYWYRQLPEEGLKFMVYLQKENIIDESGMPKERFSAEFPKEGPSILRIQQVVRGDSAAYFCASSQDSYNEQFFGPGTRLTVL.

The CDR3 DNA reads as TGTGCCGGGGGTCGTGTTGATACGCAGTATTTT. It specifies CAGGRVDTQYF. The chain combines TRBV2 with TRBJ2-3; D may match TRBD1 or TRBD2 (5 bases each). The CDR3 spans 11 residues. Germline loops: CDR1 SNHLY, CDR2 FYNNEI. Trimming stripped 11 bases from V and 6 bases from J, with 12 bases between.

This chain connects TRBV19 to TRBJ2-6, with D uncertain. The CDR3 runs to 13 residues. Germline V gives CDR1 LNHDA, CDR2 SQIVND (reference sequence). Trimming removed 10 bases from V and 0 bases from J, with 7 bases in between. The CDR3 here is CATGHSGANVLTF. In nucleotides, the CDR3 is TGTGCCACCGGCCACTCTGGGGCCAACGTCCTGACTTTC. The full variable domain, in which reference TRBV19 and TRBJ2-6 provide the parts outside the CDR3, is DGGITQSPKYLFRKEGQNVTLSCEQNLNHDAMYWYRQDPGQGLRLIYYSQIVNDFQKGDIAEGYSVSREKKESFPLTVTSAQKNPTAFYLCATGHSGANVLTFGAGSRLTVL.